This T cell receptor (beta chain) appears in the sequencing data of a study of blood T cells in healthy people across ages. This clonotype was found many times. The antigen is unknown. V lost 2 bases to trimming and J lost 0 bases; unmatched junction nucleotides: 7. The CDR3 totals 19 residues. Germline V CDR1 and CDR2: SGHVS, FNYEAQ. General study points: Roughly linear declines in TCR beta diversity per million T cells occurred with age. Changes seen in expanded clonotypes were possibly confounded by donor CMV status left unknown.

Donors were systemically healthy Caucasian individuals from Russia aged about 6 to 90 years. Alongside a J-beta primer mix, a sample-barcoded 5' primer served in a second PCR lasting about 7 to 11 cycles. A template-switch adaptor with 12 random nucleotides tagged each cDNA molecule. TCRdb called the 5' RACE reads again in MiXCR, with one record for every CDR3 protein. The sample includes approximately 810,000 distinct CDR3 sequences, 29% of them seen just once. The sequenced material came from blood. The sequence was obtained from a woman over 75 in good health. This chain uses TRBV7-6 with TRBJ2-2; the match to TRBD1 covers 12 bases. DNA of the CDR3: TGTGCCAGCAGCTTAAGGGGGACAGGGGGCGCGGCGAACACCGGGGAGCTGTTTTTT. Translation: CASSLRGTGGAANTGELFF.